This T cell receptor beta chain appears in the sequencing data of a study of blood T cell repertoires in COVID-19. Participants came from about 23 US areas, aged about 18 to 89 years. Cohort placement rested on clinical history that participants reported themselves. Trimming shortened V by 5 bases and J by 0 bases, and 11 bases separated the two germline ends. The CDR3 contains 15 residues. Germline V gene sequence: CDR1 SGHAT, CDR2 FQNNGV. Original processing notes: Scientists estimated how many nucleated cells there were by amplifying reference gene primers. Profiled with immunoSEQ multiplex PCR; TCRdb holds only in-frame clones, not every one. The DNA was the basis for D and trimming; V, J and clone size are from that table. The sample includes some 240,000 clones, roughly 80% of them seen just once.

The TCR was taken from a man aged 25-40 years with acute COVID-19. Sample: PBMCs or T cells enriched from blood (not recorded which). This chain uses TRBV11-2 with TRBJ2-1; D not resolved. The CDR3 DNA sequence: TGTGCCAGCAGCCAGGTACTCAGCTCCTACAATGAGCAGTTCTTC. Translated, it gives CASSQVLSSYNEQFF. The entire variable domain, with the rest obtained from reference TRBV11-2 and TRBJ2-1, is as follows: EAGVAQSPRYKIIEKRQSVAFWCNPISGHATLYWYQQILGQGPKLLIQFQNNGVVDDSQLPKDRFSAERLKGVDSTLKIQPAKLEDSAVYLCASSQVLSSYNEQFFGPGTRLTVL.